Sequencing of this T cell receptor (beta chain) was carried out in a study of T cells after yellow fever vaccination. TCRdb fed the 5' RACE reads into MiXCR, producing one record per CDR3 protein. The sample lists fewer than 400,000 distinct CDR3 sequences, 6% to 8% seen once, with 15% in the top ten. Trimming shortened V by 8 bases and J by 4 bases, and 3 bases separated the two germline ends. Germline V gives CDR1 SNHLY, CDR2 FYNNEI. The CDR3 extends over 10 amino acids. This clonotype was obtained from a man aged 25-40 years who received the YFV17D yellow fever vaccine. The chain is built from TRBV2 and TRBJ1-5, with D uncertain. The sample in question was PBMCs, obtained 5 days after the yellow fever booster vaccination. CDR3 nucleotides: TGTGCCAGCCCAAATCAGCCCCAGCATTTT. Translating it yields CASPNQPQHF.